A selection of T cell receptor beta chains follows, all from one sample in a study of cytomegalovirus exposure and HLA in healthy donors. The table came from immunoSEQ multiplex PCR; TCRdb's copy has only in-frame clones and leaves some out. The table records fewer than 65,000 clones, approximately 73% of them present only once. The specimen sequenced was PBMCs. The source is a man aged 45-60 years in good health and CMV-seronegative. CDR3s include the opening cysteine and the closing phenylalanine or tryptophan.

>TRBV7-9|TRBJ2-7|15
CASSLRDRGFGEQYF
>TRBV30|TRBJ2-1|14
CAWSLGGSYNEQFF
>TRBV5-1|TRBJ2-1|16
CASSPGGTRTYNEQFF
>TRBV19|TRBJ1-5|16
CASSTPDRGVNQPQLF
>TRBV9|TRBJ2-3|17
CASSGYGGQGSPDTQYF
>TRBV27|TRBJ1-5|14
CASSSQGANQPQHF
>TRBV7-3|TRBJ1-1|15
CASSPGILRGTEAFF
>TRBV7-9|TRBJ1-1|12
CSSSWGLSEAFF
>TRBV6-1|TRBJ2-7|14
CASSEAGQEYEQYF
>TRBV5-5|TRBJ1-5|19
CASSLSFRDRVVSNQPQHF
>TRBV14|TRBJ2-1|18
CASSQDLRGGLSYNEQFF
>TRBV28|TRBJ1-2|14
CASSLDRGPYGYTF
>TRBV11-2|TRBJ2-6|18
CASRDTGTGSSGANVLTF
>TRBV30|TRBJ1-4|11
CAQGRSEKLFF
>TRBV6-1|TRBJ1-6|13
CASSERGSSPLHF
>TRBV5-6|TRBJ1-1|16
CASSLEQGWGGTEAFF
>TRBV6-1|TRBJ2-1|15
CASSEGPEQYNEQFF
>TRBV6-1|TRBJ1-2|15
CASSRSTEATNGYTF
>TRBV11-3|TRBJ2-1|15
CASSFRTEAYNEQFF
>TRBV5-1|TRBJ2-7|14
CASSPAGGAYEQYF
>TRBV5-1|TRBJ2-3|13
CASRWGDTDTQYF
>TRBV6-6|TRBJ1-5|15
CASKNREGVNQPQHF
>TRBV6-6|TRBJ2-7|13
CASQTGERYEQYF
>TRBV11-2|TRBJ1-1|17
CASSLGFWTGSIPEAFF
>TRBV27|TRBJ1-6|15
CASIPSTGDGSPLHF
>TRBV11-1|TRBJ2-7|14
CASSLDRGSYEQYF
>TRBV30|TRBJ1-3|15
CAWSVRGGSGNTIYF
>TRBV18|TRBJ2-3|12
CASSPRGDTQYF
>TRBV10-2|TRBJ2-3|14
CASGRGASTDTQYF
>TRBV5-4|TRBJ1-4|14
CASSREGMDEKLFF
>TRBV10-3|TRBJ2-7|16
CAISEWNRGQGGEQYF
>TRBV7-2|TRBJ1-2|13
CASSRDRVYGYTF
>TRBV27|TRBJ1-1|13
CASTLRGQGQAFF
>TRBV9|TRBJ2-1|11
CASTSGNEQFF
>TRBV27|TRBJ2-7|12
CAVETGSYEQYF
>TRBV7-3|TRBJ1-6|17
CASSLNGRSSYNSPLHF
>TRBV2|TRBJ1-5|16
CASSGTVRNSNQPQHF
>TRBV4-1|TRBJ2-2|19
CASSQDRNPGTSGYGELFF
>TRBV7-6|TRBJ1-1|12
CASRSRTTEAFF
>TRBV7-3|TRBJ1-4|15
CASSPGETSNEKLFF
>TRBV9|TRBJ1-2|16
CASSVRRQGQGVGYTF
>TRBV19|TRBJ2-6|17
CASSLGQGVAGANVLTF
>TRBV27|TRBJ2-1|13
CASSFDRYNEQFF
>TRBV6-1|TRBJ2-7|13
CAGKGQGRYEQYF
>TRBV27|TRBJ2-7|15
CASSFTGLSSYEQYF
>TRBV30|TRBJ2-7|13
CAWSKDSSYEQYF
>TRBV7-6|TRBJ1-1|15
CASSTRAREGRRAFF
>TRBV5-1|TRBJ2-7|15
CASSLAAGSINEQYF
>TRBV5-1|TRBJ1-2|13
CVSRVAQDYGYTF
>TRBV5-4|TRBJ2-7|18
CASSSPTGPGTGFGEQYF
>TRBV30|TRBJ1-4|15
CAWSVRGGAGEKLFF
>TRBV2|TRBJ1-5|15
CASSEGAGPNQPQHF